A selection of T cell receptor beta chains follows, all from one sample in a study of blood T cell repertoires in COVID-19. Assay used: immunoSEQ multiplex PCR; TCRdb lists only in-frame clones, some missing. The profile shows 150,000 or so clones, around 84% of them singletons. Sequencing used peripheral blood. Receptor source: a man between 60 and 75 years old with active or convalescent COVID-19. The CDR3 runs from the conserved cysteine through the conserved F or W.

v_call	j_call	cdr3_aa
TRBV7-3	TRBJ2-7	CASSLRLAGQHYEQYF
TRBV5-1	TRBJ2-3	CASSQTVLAGSTDTQYF
TRBV2	TRBJ1-1	CADDSRGAFF
TRBV9	TRBJ2-5	CASSVVPKETQYF
TRBV6-2/TRBV6-3	TRBJ2-1	CASSSPGLAGGGEQFF
TRBV24-1	TRBJ2-5	CATSDFREETQYF
TRBV18	TRBJ1-6	CASSPRQGRDNSPLHF
TRBV7-2	TRBJ2-3	CASSLNLAESGDTQYF
TRBV11-2	TRBJ1-1	CASSFGQGTEAFF
TRBV5-1	TRBJ1-1	CASSDYMNTEAFF
TRBV30	TRBJ1-1	CAWTRDRPNTEAFF
TRBV28	TRBJ1-2	CASSPRQETGYGYTF
TRBV7-6	TRBJ2-3	CASSLARSYTDTQYF
TRBV14	TRBJ1-3	CASSRRPVYSGNTIYF
TRBV7-8	TRBJ2-5	CASSRGGHQETQYF
TRBV29-1	TRBJ1-1	CSVDSSIRGAFF
TRBV19	TRBJ2-1	CASSRGGLAGGAGPYNEQFF
TRBV28	TRBJ2-7	CASRPRLAASYEQYF
TRBV5-4	TRBJ1-2	CASSLEQFRFTF
TRBV3-1/TRBV3-2	TRBJ1-4	CASSPRGGGEKLFF
TRBV7-9	TRBJ1-2	CASSLGGGGKGYTF
TRBV27	TRBJ2-1	CASSLSGAQGNEQFF
TRBV3-1/TRBV3-2	TRBJ2-7	CASSPSGYYEQYF
TRBV7-2	TRBJ2-7	CASSLGTSGRSYEQYF
TRBV28	TRBJ1-5	CASSSPVSGFIGSNQPQHF
TRBV5-8	TRBJ1-5	CASSLTQGQRGYQPQHF
TRBV19	TRBJ1-4	CASSPTEGVKLFF
TRBV15	TRBJ2-1	CATSRTSGPYNEQFF
TRBV5-6	TRBJ1-6	CASSLEAGVGSPLHF
TRBV7-2	TRBJ2-4	CASRTGTGGVIQYF
TRBV5-4	TRBJ1-2	CASSYPRESYGYTF
TRBV18	TRBJ1-3	CASSAQGSGNTIYF
TRBV10-2	TRBJ1-1	CASSGGGNTEAFF